The source of this TCR beta chain is a study of CD8+CD57+ T cells in acquired aplastic anemia. Those patients picked for sequencing had displayed CD8+CD57+ cell expansion on flow cytometry. When blood sampling took place, the patients had received no therapy. It was genomic DNA that served as the template for profiling TCR beta VDJ and CDR3. Each CDR3 protein is one row after TCRdb ran MiXCR on the reads. Of some 98,000 distinct CDR3 sequences listed, approximately 73% were seen once; the top ten hold over 55%. This clonotype was seen a single time. The receptor was derived from a human donor with aplastic anemia. The sample taken for sequencing was sorted CD4+, CD8+, or CD8+CD57+ T cells (not recorded which) from PBMCs.

CDR3 sequence reads: CASSVDSGGVRPTEAFF. DNA for the CDR3: TGTGCCAGCAGCGTAGACAGCGGAGGGGTACGACCCACTGAAGCTTTCTTT. The V call is TRBV9, the J call TRBJ1-1, with D possibly matching TRBD1 (5 bases). Looked up from germline, CDR1 is SGDLS and CDR2 is YYNGEE. This CDR3 is built from 17 residues. Trimming stripped 0 bases from V and 4 bases from J, with 19 bases between.